The 9 T cell receptor beta chains below were found in one sample sequenced in a study of CD8 T cells in ankylosing spondylitis. TCRdb ran MiXCR on the 5' RACE reads and lists one entry per CDR3 protein. The table lists some 150,000 distinct CDR3 sequences, approximately 44% of them singletons, with 15% in the top ten. The sample taken for sequencing was synovial fluid, either unsorted or a sorted T cell fraction (not recorded which). Every receptor here comes from a male donor with ankylosing spondylitis.

The chain uses TRBV5-1 and TRBJ1-4, with a tentative D call TRBD1 (5 bases). The germline V and J ends were trimmed by 1 base and 3 bases, with 10 bases remaining between them. Germline CDR1 SGHRS, CDR2 YFSETQ. The CDR3 has 15 residues. In DNA, the CDR3 is TGCGCCAGCAGCTTGCCGGGGGACCCTAATGAAAAACTGTTTTTT. Its protein is CASSLPGDPNEKLFF.

V usage is TRBV5-1 and J usage is TRBJ1-2; possible D gene TRBD1, 5 bases. The CDR3 runs to 14 residues. Trimming removed 5 bases from V and 3 bases from J, with 14 bases in between. Germline CDR1 is SGHRS and CDR2 is YFSETQ. The CDR3 region is CASSPQGSYYGYTF. In DNA, the CDR3 is TGCGCCAGCAGTCCCCAGGGTTCCTACTATGGCTACACCTTC. The whole variable domain, filled in from reference TRBV5-1 and TRBJ1-2, reads KAGVTQTPRYLIKTRGQQVTLSCSPISGHRSVSWYQQTPGQGLQFLFEYFSETQRNKGNFPGRFSGRQFSNSRSEMNVSTLELGDSALYLCASSPQGSYYGYTFGSGTRLTVV.

The chain is built from TRBV3-1 and TRBJ1-3; the D is unclear. V shed 2 bases and J shed 9 bases, with 5 bases lying between them. CDR1 and CDR2 (germline): LGHDT, YNNKEL (reference sequence). The CDR3 length is 11 residues. CDR3 DNA: TGTGCCAGCAGCCAAAGTACCACCATATATTTT. This encodes CASSQSTTIYF.

V usage is TRBV20-1 and J usage is TRBJ2-7; D is unclear. The V end was cut by 5 bases, the J end by 5 bases, with 13 bases between. CDR3 length: 12 amino acids. CDR1 DFQATT and CDR2 SNEGSKA come from the germline V gene (reference sequence). The CDR3: CSALRPHNEQYF. CDR3 coding DNA: TGCAGTGCTCTAAGACCCCATAACGAGCAGTACTTC.

This clonotype has just a few counts. This rearrangement joins TRBV3-1 to TRBJ2-1, with D tentatively TRBD1 (6 bases). V was shortened by 6 bases and J by 2 bases, with 11 bases between the two germline ends. CDR3 length equals 14 residues. Germline CDR1 and CDR2: LGHDT and YNNKEL (reference sequence). This CDR3 reads CASSLGTTYNEQFF. The CDR3 nucleotides are TGTGCCAGCAGTCTAGGGACAACCTACAATGAGCAGTTCTTC.

This clonotype was counted only a few times. The V gene is TRBV7-2, the J gene TRBJ1-2, with 9 bases identical to TRBD1. Germline CDR1 reads SGHTA; CDR2 reads FQGNSA. Trimming took 5 bases from V and 4 from J; bases not matched to a gene: 14. This CDR3 is built from 17 residues. The CDR3 nucleotides are TGTGCCAGCAGCCTTCCGGGACAGGGACCGGGAAGCTATGGCTACACCTTC. It is translated as CASSLPGQGPGSYGYTF.

This clonotype occurred once. CDR3 region: CASSQVYNEQFF. DNA for the CDR3: TGTGCCAGCAGTCAGGTCTACAATGAGCAGTTCTTC. The chain has TRBV28 and TRBJ2-1; no clear D. The CDR3 has 12 amino acids. The V and J ends lost 5 bases and 3 bases respectively, with 5 bases between them. Germline lookup yields CDR1 MDHEN and CDR2 SYDVKM. Full variable domain (outside the CDR3, taken from reference TRBV28 and TRBJ2-1): DVKVTQSSRYLVKRTGEKVFLECVQDMDHENMFWYRQDPGLGLRLIYFSYDVKMKEKGDIPEGYSVSREKKERFSLILESASTNQTSMYLCASSQVYNEQFFGPGTRLTVL.

The genes are TRBV18 and TRBJ1-1; TRBD1 is a possible D gene (6 bases). V was cut by 6 bases and J by 7 bases, with 21 bases left in between. CDR3 length: 15 residues. Germline V lookup: CDR1 KGHSH, CDR2 LQKENI. The CDR3 DNA is TGTGCCAGCTCGCCTTATCCTCGCGGGGGGCATGAAGCTTTCTTT. Protein: CASSPYPRGGHEAFF.

The chain employs TRBV7-7 and TRBJ2-2, with a weak D call TRBD2 (6 bases). The V gene's germline CDR1 is SSHAT and CDR2 FNYEAQ (reference sequence). V was pared by 5 bases and J by 6 bases, with 10 bases between. The CDR3 sequence is 13 residues long. The CDR3 here is CASSPGVSGELFF. In nucleotides, the CDR3 is TGTGCCAGCAGCCCGGGGGTTTCCGGGGAGCTGTTTTTT.